This passage covers 5 T cell receptor beta chains from one sample sequenced in a study of memory CD4+ T cells and cytomegalovirus serostatus. TCRdb's table, derived via immunoSEQ multiplex PCR, lists solely in-frame clones and lacks some. The sample has tens of thousands of clones; approximately 72% are singletons. Single viable CD3+CD4+CD8-CD45RO+ cells were sorted as the memory CD4+ T cells. Input material: memory CD4+ T cells from blood. The receptor set was obtained from an adult in good health and CMV-seronegative. Some clones in this sample may be carry-over from other donors' samples.

The V gene is TRBV6-6, the J gene TRBJ1-6; 7 bases are shared with TRBD1. The V segment lost 5 bases and the J segment 7 bases; nucleotides outside the gene matches: 5. The CDR3 runs to 14 residues. In germline, CDR1 is MNHNY, CDR2 SVGAGI (reference sequence). The CDR3 sequence: CASSNTGDNSPLHF. DNA of the CDR3: TGTGCCAGCAGTAACACAGGGGACAATTCACCCCTCCACTTT.

This chain connects TRBV7-9 to TRBJ2-1; the D gene is possibly TRBD2 (6 bases). V was shortened by 5 bases and J by 8 bases, with 16 bases between the two germline ends. The CDR3 extends over 14 amino acids. Germline V gene lookup returns CDR1 SEHNR and CDR2 FQNEAQ (reference sequence). This CDR3 reads CASSLMTQRDEQFF. The CDR3 nucleotides read TGTGCCAGCAGCCTCATGACCCAGCGGGATGAGCAGTTCTTC.

The chain recombines TRBV27 with TRBJ2-1, with 7 bases matching TRBD2. The trim removed 2 bases at V and 4 bases at J, leaving 2 bases unmatched. The CDR3 loop spans 14 amino acids. Germline V gene data show CDR1 as MNHEY and CDR2 as SMNVEV (reference sequence). The CDR3, as DNA: TGTGCCAGCAGTTTAGAACTAGCGTACAATGAGCAGTTCTTC. Translation: CASSLELAYNEQFF.

The rearrangement links TRBV15 to TRBJ1-3; D gene uncertain. CDR1 LNHNV and CDR2 YYDKDF come from the germline V gene (reference sequence). There are 15 residues in the CDR3. V lost 0 bases and J 4 bases, leaving 10 bases between the germline ends. Here the CDR3 DNA reads TGTGCCACCAGCAGAGATAGAACACTGGGAAACACCATATATTTT. This gives the protein CATSRDRTLGNTIYF. Full variable domain (outside the CDR3, taken from reference TRBV15 and TRBJ1-3): DAMVIQNPRYQVTQFGKPVTLSCSQTLNHNVMYWYQQKSSQAPKLLFHYYDKDFNNEADTPDNFQSRRPNTSFCFLDIRSPGLGDTAMYLCATSRDRTLGNTIYFGEGSWLTVV.

DNA for the CDR3: TGTGCCAGCAGCTTGGCCCATGGGGGTGGAAGTGAGCAGTTCTTC. Protein product: CASSLAHGGGSEQFF. The chain is built from TRBV5-4 and TRBJ2-1; D may be TRBD1 or TRBD2 (5 bases each). The CDR3 is 15 amino acids. CDR1 and CDR2 (germline): SGHNT, YYREEE (reference sequence). Trimming shortened V by 0 bases and J by 9 bases, and 16 bases separated the two germline ends. Full variable domain (remainder filled in from reference TRBV5-4 and TRBJ2-1): ETGVTQSPTHLIKTRGQQVTLRCSSQSGHNTVSWYQQALGQGPQFIFQYYREEENGRGNFPPRFSGLQFPNYSSELNVNALELDDSALYLCASSLAHGGGSEQFFGPGTRLTVL.